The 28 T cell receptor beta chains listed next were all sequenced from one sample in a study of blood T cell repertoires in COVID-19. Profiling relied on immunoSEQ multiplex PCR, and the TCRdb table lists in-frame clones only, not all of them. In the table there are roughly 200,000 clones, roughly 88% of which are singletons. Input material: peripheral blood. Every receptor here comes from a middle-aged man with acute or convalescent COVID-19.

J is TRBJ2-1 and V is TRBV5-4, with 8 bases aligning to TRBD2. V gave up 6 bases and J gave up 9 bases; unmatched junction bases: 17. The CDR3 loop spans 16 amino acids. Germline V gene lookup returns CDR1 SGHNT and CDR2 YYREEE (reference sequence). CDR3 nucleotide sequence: TGTGCCAGCACCCCGCCCGCCCAGCGGGAGAGGGGTGAGCAGTTCTTC. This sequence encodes CASTPPAQRERGEQFF.

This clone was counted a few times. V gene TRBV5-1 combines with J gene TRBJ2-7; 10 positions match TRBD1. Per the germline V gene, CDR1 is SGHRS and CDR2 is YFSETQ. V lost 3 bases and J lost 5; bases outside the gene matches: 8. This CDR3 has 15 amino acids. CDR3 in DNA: TGCGCCAGCAGCTCTGCCGGGACAGGGGTTAACGAGCAGTACTTC. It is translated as CASSSAGTGVNEQYF.

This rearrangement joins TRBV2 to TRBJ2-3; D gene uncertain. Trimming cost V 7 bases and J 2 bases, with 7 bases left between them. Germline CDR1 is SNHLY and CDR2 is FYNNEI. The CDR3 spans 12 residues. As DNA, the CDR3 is TGTGCCAGCAAAGGAGACACAGATACGCAGTATTTT. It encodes CASKGDTDTQYF. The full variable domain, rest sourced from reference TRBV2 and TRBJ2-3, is EPEVTQTPSHQVTQMGQEVILRCVPISNHLYFYWYRQILGQKVEFLVSFYNNEISEKSEIFDDQFSVERPDGSNFTLKIRSTKLEDSAMYFCASKGDTDTQYFGPGTRLTVL.

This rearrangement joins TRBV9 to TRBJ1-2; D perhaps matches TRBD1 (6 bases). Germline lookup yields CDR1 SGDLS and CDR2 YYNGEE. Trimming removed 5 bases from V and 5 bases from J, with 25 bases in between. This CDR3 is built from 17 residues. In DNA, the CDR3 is TGTGCCAGCAGGGGCGGGGGGCGGCCGCTAGAAAATTATGGCTACACCTTC. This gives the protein CASRGGGRPLENYGYTF.

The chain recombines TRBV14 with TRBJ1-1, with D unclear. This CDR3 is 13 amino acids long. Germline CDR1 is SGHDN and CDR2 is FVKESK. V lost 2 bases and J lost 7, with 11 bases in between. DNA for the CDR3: TGTGCCAGCAGCCAATCCGGGGTTGGTGAAGCTTTCTTT. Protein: CASSQSGVGEAFF.

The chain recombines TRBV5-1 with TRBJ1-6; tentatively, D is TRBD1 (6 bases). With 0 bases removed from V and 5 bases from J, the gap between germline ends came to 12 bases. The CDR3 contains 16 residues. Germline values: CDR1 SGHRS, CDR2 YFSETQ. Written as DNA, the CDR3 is TGCGCCAGCAGCTTGGTACAGGGTCTACATAATTCACCCCTCCACTTT. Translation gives CASSLVQGLHNSPLHF.

This CDR3 reads CASSSGLAGATYEQYF. The CDR3 DNA is TGTGCCAGCAGCTCGGGACTAGCGGGCGCGACCTACGAGCAGTACTTC. The chain links TRBV5-4 to TRBJ2-7; TRBD2 matches at 12 bases. The V gene end was trimmed by 3 bases and the J gene end by 2 bases; junction bases not matched to a gene: 6. This CDR3 is 16 amino acids long. Germline CDR1 SGHNT, CDR2 YYREEE (reference sequence). The full variable domain, rest sourced from reference TRBV5-4 and TRBJ2-7, is ETGVTQSPTHLIKTRGQQVTLRCSSQSGHNTVSWYQQALGQGPQFIFQYYREEENGRGNFPPRFSGLQFPNYSSELNVNALELDDSALYLCASSSGLAGATYEQYFGPGTRLTVT.

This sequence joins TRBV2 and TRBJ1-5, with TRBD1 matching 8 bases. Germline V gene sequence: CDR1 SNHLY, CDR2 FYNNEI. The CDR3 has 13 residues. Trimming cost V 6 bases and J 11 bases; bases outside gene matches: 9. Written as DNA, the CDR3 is TGTGCCAGCAGATTAGACAGGGGAGAGACCCAGCATTTT. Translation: CASRLDRGETQHF.

The CDR3 sequence is CASRFRQVSDTQYF. The DNA of the CDR3 is TGCGCCAGCAGATTCAGACAGGTCAGCGATACGCAGTATTTT. The chain has TRBV5-1 and TRBJ2-3, with D tentatively TRBD1 (6 bases). Looked up from germline, CDR1 is SGHRS and CDR2 is YFSETQ. The CDR3 totals 14 residues. V dropped 5 bases and J dropped 6 bases, with 16 bases sitting between them. Full variable domain (missing parts from reference TRBV5-1 and TRBJ2-3): KAGVTQTPRYLIKTRGQQVTLSCSPISGHRSVSWYQQTPGQGLQFLFEYFSETQRNKGNFPGRFSGRQFSNSRSEMNVSTLELGDSALYLCASRFRQVSDTQYFGPGTRLTVL.

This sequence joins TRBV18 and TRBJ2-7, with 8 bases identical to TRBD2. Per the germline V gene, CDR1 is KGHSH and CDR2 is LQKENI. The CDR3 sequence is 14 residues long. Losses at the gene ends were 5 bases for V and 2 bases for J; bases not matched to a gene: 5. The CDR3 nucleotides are TGTGCCAGCTCATCCGGGACTAGAGCCTACGAGCAGTACTTC. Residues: CASSSGTRAYEQYF.

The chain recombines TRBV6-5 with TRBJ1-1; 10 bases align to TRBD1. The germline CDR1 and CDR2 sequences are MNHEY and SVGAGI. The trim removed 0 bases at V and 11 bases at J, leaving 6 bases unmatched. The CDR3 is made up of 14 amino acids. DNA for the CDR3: TGTGCCAGCAGTTACTCCGACAGGGGGCGCGGTGCTTTCTTT. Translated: CASSYSDRGRGAFF.

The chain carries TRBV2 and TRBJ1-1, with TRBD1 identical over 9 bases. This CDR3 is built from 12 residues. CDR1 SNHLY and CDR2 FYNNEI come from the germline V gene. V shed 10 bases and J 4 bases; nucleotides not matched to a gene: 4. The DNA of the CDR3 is TGTGCCACGGGACAGGGCCCCACTGAAGCTTTCTTT. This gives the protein CATGQGPTEAFF.

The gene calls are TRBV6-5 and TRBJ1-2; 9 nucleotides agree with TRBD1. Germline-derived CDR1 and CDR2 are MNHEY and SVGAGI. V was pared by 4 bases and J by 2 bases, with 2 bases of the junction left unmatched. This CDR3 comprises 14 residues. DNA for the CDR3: TGTGCCAGCAGTTTACAGGGGGCGAACTATGGCTACACCTTC. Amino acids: CASSLQGANYGYTF.

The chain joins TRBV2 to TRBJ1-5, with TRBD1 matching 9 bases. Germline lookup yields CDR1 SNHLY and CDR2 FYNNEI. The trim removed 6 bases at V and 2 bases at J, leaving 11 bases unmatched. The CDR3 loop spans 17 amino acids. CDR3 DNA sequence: TGTGCCAGCAGCCCCGGGACAGGGACGTTTCGCAATCAGCCCCAGCATTTT. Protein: CASSPGTGTFRNQPQHF.

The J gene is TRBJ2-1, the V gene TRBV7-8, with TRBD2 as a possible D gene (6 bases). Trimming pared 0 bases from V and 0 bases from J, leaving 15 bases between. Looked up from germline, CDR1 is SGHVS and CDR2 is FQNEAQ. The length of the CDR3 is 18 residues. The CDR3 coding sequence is TGTGCCAGCAGCTTAGCCGGAGGGGTCACCTCCTCCTACAATGAGCAGTTCTTC. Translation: CASSLAGGVTSSYNEQFF.

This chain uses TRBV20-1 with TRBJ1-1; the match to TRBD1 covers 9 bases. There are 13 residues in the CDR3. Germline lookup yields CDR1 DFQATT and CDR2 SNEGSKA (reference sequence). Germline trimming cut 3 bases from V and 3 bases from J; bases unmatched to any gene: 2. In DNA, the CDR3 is TGCAGTGCTAGTTGGGACAGGGACACTGAAGCTTTCTTT. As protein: CSASWDRDTEAFF.

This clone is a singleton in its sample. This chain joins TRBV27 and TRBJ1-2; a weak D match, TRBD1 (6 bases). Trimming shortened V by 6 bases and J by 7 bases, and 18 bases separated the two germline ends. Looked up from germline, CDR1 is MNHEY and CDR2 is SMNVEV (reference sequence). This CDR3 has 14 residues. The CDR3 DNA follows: TGTGCCAGCAGCCAGAACAGGGAGAGGCCTGGCTACACCTTC. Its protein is CASSQNRERPGYTF.

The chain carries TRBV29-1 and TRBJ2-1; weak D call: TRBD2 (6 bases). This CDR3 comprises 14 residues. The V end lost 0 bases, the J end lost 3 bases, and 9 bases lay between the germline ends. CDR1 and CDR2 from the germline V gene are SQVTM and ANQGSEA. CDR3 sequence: CSVEDPEGYNEQFF. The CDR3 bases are TGCAGCGTTGAAGATCCGGAGGGCTACAATGAGCAGTTCTTC.

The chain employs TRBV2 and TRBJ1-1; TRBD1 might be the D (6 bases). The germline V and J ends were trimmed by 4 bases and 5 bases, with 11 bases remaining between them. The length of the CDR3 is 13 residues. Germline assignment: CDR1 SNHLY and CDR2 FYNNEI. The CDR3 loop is CASSVRGATEAFF. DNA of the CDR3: TGTGCCAGCAGTGTGCGGGGGGCTACTGAAGCTTTCTTT.

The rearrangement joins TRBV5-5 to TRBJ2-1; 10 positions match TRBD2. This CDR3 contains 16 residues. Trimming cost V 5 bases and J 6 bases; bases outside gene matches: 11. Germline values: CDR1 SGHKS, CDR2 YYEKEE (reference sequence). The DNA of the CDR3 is TGTGCCAGCAGGGACCTACCTAGCGGGAGATCCAATGAGCAGTTCTTC. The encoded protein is CASRDLPSGRSNEQFF.

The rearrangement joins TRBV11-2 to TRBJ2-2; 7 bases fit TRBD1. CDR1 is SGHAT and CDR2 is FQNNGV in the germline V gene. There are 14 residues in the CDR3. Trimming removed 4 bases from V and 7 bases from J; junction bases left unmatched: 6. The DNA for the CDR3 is TGTGCCAGCAGCTCAACAGGGGCCCACGGGGAGCTGTTTTTT. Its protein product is CASSSTGAHGELFF. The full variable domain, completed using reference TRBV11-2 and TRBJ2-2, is EAGVAQSPRYKIIEKRQSVAFWCNPISGHATLYWYQQILGQGPKLLIQFQNNGVVDDSQLPKDRFSAERLKGVDSTLKIQPAKLEDSAVYLCASSSTGAHGELFFGEGSRLTVL.

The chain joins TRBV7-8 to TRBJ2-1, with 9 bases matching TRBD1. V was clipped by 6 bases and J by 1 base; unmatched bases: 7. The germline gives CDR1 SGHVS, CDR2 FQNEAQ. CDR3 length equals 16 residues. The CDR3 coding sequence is TGTGCCAGCAGTTTGGGACAGGGCCTATCCTACAATGAGCAGTTCTTC. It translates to CASSLGQGLSYNEQFF.

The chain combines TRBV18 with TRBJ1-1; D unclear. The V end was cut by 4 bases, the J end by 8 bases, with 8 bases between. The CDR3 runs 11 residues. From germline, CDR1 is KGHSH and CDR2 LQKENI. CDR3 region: CASSRLGEAFF. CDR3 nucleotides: TGTGCCAGCTCACGGCTCGGGGAAGCTTTCTTT.

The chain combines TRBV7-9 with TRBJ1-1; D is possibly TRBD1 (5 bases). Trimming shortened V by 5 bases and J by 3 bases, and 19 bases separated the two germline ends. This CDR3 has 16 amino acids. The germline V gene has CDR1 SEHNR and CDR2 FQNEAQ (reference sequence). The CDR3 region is CASSPPGSGADTEAFF. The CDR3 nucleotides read TGTGCCAGCAGCCCACCGGGGAGCGGGGCGGACACTGAAGCTTTCTTT. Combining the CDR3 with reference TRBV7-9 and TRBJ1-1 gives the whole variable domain DTGVSQNPRHKITKRGQNVTFRCDPISEHNRLYWYRQTLGQGPEFLTYFQNEAQLEKSRLLSDRFSAERPKGSFSTLEIQRTEQGDSAMYLCASSPPGSGADTEAFFGQGTRLTVV.

In nucleotides, the CDR3 is TGTGCCAGCAGTTATGGCAGCGGGAACATGGGAGAGACCCAGTACTTC. Residues: CASSYGSGNMGETQYF. The chain recombines TRBV6-5 with TRBJ2-5; 7 positions agree with TRBD2. CDR3 length: 16 residues. With 3 bases clipped from V and 4 bases from J, the junction kept 11 bases outside the gene matches. Germline V gives CDR1 MNHEY, CDR2 SVGAGI.

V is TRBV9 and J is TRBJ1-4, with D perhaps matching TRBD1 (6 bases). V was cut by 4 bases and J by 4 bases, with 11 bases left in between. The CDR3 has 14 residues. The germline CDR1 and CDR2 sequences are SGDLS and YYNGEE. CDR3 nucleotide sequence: TGTGCCAGCAGCACCCGGACAGATAATGAAAAACTGTTTTTT. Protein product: CASSTRTDNEKLFF.

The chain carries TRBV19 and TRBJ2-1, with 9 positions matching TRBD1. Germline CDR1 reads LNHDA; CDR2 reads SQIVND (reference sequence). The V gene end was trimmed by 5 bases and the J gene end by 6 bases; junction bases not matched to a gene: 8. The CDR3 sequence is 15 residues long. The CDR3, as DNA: TGTGCCAGTAGTGACCGGGACAGGGATCGCAATGAGCAGTTCTTC. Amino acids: CASSDRDRDRNEQFF.

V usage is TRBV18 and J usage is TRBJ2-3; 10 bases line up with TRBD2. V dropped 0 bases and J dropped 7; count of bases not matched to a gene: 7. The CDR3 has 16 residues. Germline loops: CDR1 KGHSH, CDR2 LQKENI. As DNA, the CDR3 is TGTGCCAGCTCACCACCCCTAGCGGGAGCCACCAATACGCAGTATTTT. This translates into CASSPPLAGATNTQYF.